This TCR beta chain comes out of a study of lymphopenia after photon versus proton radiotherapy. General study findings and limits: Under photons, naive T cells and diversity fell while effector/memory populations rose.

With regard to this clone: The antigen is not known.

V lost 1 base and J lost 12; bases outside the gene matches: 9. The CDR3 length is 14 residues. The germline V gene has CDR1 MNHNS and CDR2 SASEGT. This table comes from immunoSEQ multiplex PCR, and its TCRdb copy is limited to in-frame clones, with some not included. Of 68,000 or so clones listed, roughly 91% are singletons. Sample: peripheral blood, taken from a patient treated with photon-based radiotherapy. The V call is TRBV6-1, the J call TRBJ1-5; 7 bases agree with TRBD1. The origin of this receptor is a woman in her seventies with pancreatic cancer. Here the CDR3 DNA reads TGTGCCAGCAGTGAAGGGGACAGTTGGGGATACCAGCATTTT. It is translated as CASSEGDSWGYQHF.